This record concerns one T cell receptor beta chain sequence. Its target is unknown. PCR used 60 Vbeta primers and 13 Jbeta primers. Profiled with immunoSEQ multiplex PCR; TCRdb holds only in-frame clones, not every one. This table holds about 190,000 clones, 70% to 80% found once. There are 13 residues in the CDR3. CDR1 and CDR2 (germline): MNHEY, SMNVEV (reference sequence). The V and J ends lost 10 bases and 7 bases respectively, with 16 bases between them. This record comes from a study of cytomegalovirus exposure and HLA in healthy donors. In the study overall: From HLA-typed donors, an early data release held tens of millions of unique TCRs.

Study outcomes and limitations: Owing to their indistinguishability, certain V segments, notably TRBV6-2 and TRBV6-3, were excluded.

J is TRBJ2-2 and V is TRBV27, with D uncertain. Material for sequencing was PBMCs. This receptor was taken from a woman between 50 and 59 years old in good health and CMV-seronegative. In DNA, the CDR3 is TGTGCCAACTCGGTTTCCTTGAGCGGGGAGCTGTTTTTT. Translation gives CANSVSLSGELFF.